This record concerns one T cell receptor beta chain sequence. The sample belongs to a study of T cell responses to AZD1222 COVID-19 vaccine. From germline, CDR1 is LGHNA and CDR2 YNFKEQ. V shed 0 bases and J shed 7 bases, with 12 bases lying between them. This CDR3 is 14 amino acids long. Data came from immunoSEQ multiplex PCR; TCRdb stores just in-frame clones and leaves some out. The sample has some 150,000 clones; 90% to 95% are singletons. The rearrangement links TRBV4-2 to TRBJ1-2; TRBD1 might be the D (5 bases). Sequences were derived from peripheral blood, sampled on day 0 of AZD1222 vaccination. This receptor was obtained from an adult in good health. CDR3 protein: CASSQEGQGGGYTF. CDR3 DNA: TGTGCCAGCAGCCAAGAGGGCCAGGGCGGTGGCTACACCTTC.